This T cell receptor beta chain stems from a study of cytomegalovirus exposure and HLA in healthy donors. With 60 Vbeta and 13 Jbeta primers, the PCR was carried out. Authors' analysis steps: The count from a later analysis was about 80 million unique TCR beta chains, approximately 9.9 million of them shared. Clones were sequenced by immunoSEQ multiplex PCR, and TCRdb holds only the in-frame ones, with some missing. That table is the source of V, J and clone size, and D and trimming were worked out from the DNA. The sample records some 70,000 clones, just over 75% being singletons. Each of the donors was a healthy bone marrow donor. The receptor was isolated from a man aged 45-65 years in good health and CMV-seronegative. Sequenced material: PBMCs.

The CDR3 nucleotides read TGTGCCAGCAAAATATGGGGGGACACTGAAGCTTTCTTT. It is translated as CASKIWGDTEAFF. The V call is TRBV2, the J call TRBJ1-1; the D gene is possibly TRBD1 (5 bases). The CDR3 runs to 13 residues. Germline values: CDR1 SNHLY, CDR2 FYNNEI. Between the trimmed V and J ends, which lost 7 bases and 3 bases, there was a span of 12 bases.